These 18 T cell receptor beta chains originate from one sample sequenced in a study of blood T cell repertoires in COVID-19. Produced via immunoSEQ multiplex PCR; TCRdb's table is partial and in-frame only. The sample lists 200,000 to 250,000 clones, about four fifths occurring once. Input material: peripheral blood. These receptor sequences come from an elderly woman with COVID-19, enrolled during active disease.

Remarks on this clone: At one end, the junction sequence differs from germline, possibly due to a read error. This sequence joins TRBV18 and TRBJ2-7; perhaps TRBD2 as D (6 bases). In germline, CDR1 is KGHSH, CDR2 LQKENI. The CDR3 consists of 11 residues. CDR3 bases: TGTGCCAGCTCAGACGGGGGTAAGGGGAACTTC. Translated: CASSDGGKGNF.

This rearrangement joins TRBV5-4 to TRBJ2-3; TRBD2 might be the D (5 bases). CDR3 size: 16 residues. Trimming cost V 0 bases and J 2 bases, with 13 bases left between them. The germline gives CDR1 SGHNT, CDR2 YYREEE (reference sequence). The CDR3 DNA follows: TGTGCCAGCAGCTTGGCCCGGCTAGCCTCCACAGATACGCAGTATTTT. Its translation is CASSLARLASTDTQYF.

The table lists this clone with a few counts. J is TRBJ1-4 and V is TRBV24-1, with a tentative D call TRBD1 (5 bases). V was cut by 2 bases and J by 8 bases, with 14 bases left in between. This CDR3 contains 15 residues. The germline V gene has CDR1 KGHDR and CDR2 SFDVKD. The CDR3 protein is CATSDSRDFGEKLFF. CDR3 sequence (DNA): TGTGCCACCAGTGATTCCAGGGATTTCGGCGAAAAACTGTTTTTT.

This chain connects TRBV10-3 to TRBJ2-7; possible D gene TRBD1, 6 bases. Trimming removed 6 bases from V and 1 base from J, with 13 bases in between. The CDR3 consists of 14 residues. Germline V gene lookup returns CDR1 ENHRY and CDR2 SYGVKD. The CDR3 sequence is CAIRETGRSYEQYF. CDR3 sequence (DNA): TGTGCCATCAGAGAGACAGGCCGGTCCTACGAGCAGTACTTC.

The genes are TRBV3-1 (or the pseudogene TRBV3-2) and TRBJ1-3; 7 bases are a match to TRBD1. V shed 1 base, J shed 4 bases, and the junction held 4 bases outside the gene matches. Germline CDR1 reads LGHDT; CDR2 reads YNNKEL (reference sequence). The CDR3 sequence is 15 residues long. This CDR3 reads CASSQVPGQGNTIYF. Here the CDR3 DNA reads TGTGCCAGCAGCCAAGTCCCGGGACAGGGAAACACCATATATTTT.

J is TRBJ1-4 and V is TRBV3-1 (or the pseudogene TRBV3-2); D not certain. The length of the CDR3 is 12 residues. Germline V gene lookup returns CDR1 LGHDT and CDR2 YNNKEL (reference sequence). Trimming stripped 1 base from V and 11 bases from J, with 8 bases between. CDR3 DNA sequence: TGTGCCAGCAGCCAAGTCTTCGGGAAACTGTTTTTT. Protein product: CASSQVFGKLFF.

J is TRBJ2-7 and V is TRBV23-1; possibly TRBD1 for D (6 bases). TRBV23-1 is recorded as an ORF, its role being uncertain. V lost 2 bases and J 3 bases, leaving 17 bases between the germline ends. The CDR3 totals 16 residues. The CDR3 nucleotides are TGCGCCAGCAGTCAACCAACCCGGGACACATTCTACGAGCAGTACTTC. Its protein is CASSQPTRDTFYEQYF.

The chain combines TRBV5-4 with TRBJ2-7; tentatively, D is TRBD2 (5 bases). The germline V gene encodes CDR1 SGHNT and CDR2 YYREEE (reference sequence). The V gene lost 4 bases and the J gene lost 2 bases, with 16 bases spanning the gap. The CDR3 covers 15 residues. This CDR3 reads CASSPSPGETYEQYF. CDR3 DNA sequence: TGTGCCAGCAGCCCCTCCCCCGGGGAAACCTACGAGCAGTACTTC. The complete variable domain, with remaining parts taken from reference TRBV5-4 and TRBJ2-7, reads ETGVTQSPTHLIKTRGQQVTLRCSSQSGHNTVSWYQQALGQGPQFIFQYYREEENGRGNFPPRFSGLQFPNYSSELNVNALELDDSALYLCASSPSPGETYEQYFGPGTRLTVT.

This rearrangement joins TRBV5-1 to TRBJ1-2; 7 bases are shared with TRBD1. The length of the CDR3 is 14 residues. In germline, CDR1 is SGHRS, CDR2 YFSETQ. The J segment lost 4 bases and the V segment lost 7 bases, leaving 10 bases of the junction unmatched. The CDR3 DNA sequence: TGCGCCAGCCGTTTAGAACAGGGGCCCTATGGCTACACCTTC. Amino acids: CASRLEQGPYGYTF. The variable domain in full, with the rest retrieved from reference TRBV5-1 and TRBJ1-2, is KAGVTQTPRYLIKTRGQQVTLSCSPISGHRSVSWYQQTPGQGLQFLFEYFSETQRNKGNFPGRFSGRQFSNSRSEMNVSTLELGDSALYLCASRLEQGPYGYTFGSGTRLTVV.

Points on this clone: Other DNA sequences within the sample encode an identical CDR3. The J gene is TRBJ1-6, the V gene TRBV7-9, with D perhaps matching TRBD1 (5 bases). CDR3 size: 13 residues. Germline CDR1 reads SEHNR; CDR2 reads FQNEAQ (reference sequence). The germline V and J ends were trimmed by 6 bases and 13 bases, with 16 bases remaining between them. The DNA for the CDR3 is TGTGCCAGCAGTTTGGACACCCTGAGTCCCCTCCACTTT. Translating gives CASSLDTLSPLHF.

The chain uses TRBV6-5 and TRBJ1-5; D uncertain. The CDR3 is made up of 13 amino acids. The V and J ends lost 9 bases and 0 bases respectively, with 9 bases between them. The germline gives CDR1 MNHEY, CDR2 SVGAGI. The chain's CDR3 is CASRRLSNQPQHF. For the CDR3, the DNA is TGTGCCAGTCGGAGGCTTAGCAATCAGCCCCAGCATTTT.

The chain has TRBV7-2 and TRBJ1-4, with a tentative D call TRBD1 (5 bases). Germline assignment: CDR1 SGHTA and CDR2 FQGNSA. The V and J ends lost 0 bases and 5 bases respectively, with 13 bases between them. CDR3 length: 16 amino acids. Written as DNA, the CDR3 is TGTGCCAGCAGCTTAGCTCTACCAGGGTCAAATGAAAAACTGTTTTTT. Translation: CASSLALPGSNEKLFF.

This chain joins TRBV16 and TRBJ1-1, with D maybe TRBD1 (6 bases). The length of the CDR3 is 13 residues. Trimming took 5 bases from V and 3 from J, leaving 10 bases between them. CDR1 and CDR2 (germline): KGHSY, FQNENV. The CDR3 region has the DNA TGTGCCAGCAGCTGGGCAGGGGACACTGAAGCTTTCTTT. Its translation: CASSWAGDTEAFF. The full variable domain, completed using reference TRBV16 and TRBJ1-1, is GEEVAQTPKHLVRGEGQKAKLYCAPIKGHSYVFWYQQVLKNEFKFLISFQNENVFDETGMPKERFSAKCLPNSPCSLEIQATKLEDSAVYFCASSWAGDTEAFFGQGTRLTVV.

The gene calls are TRBV6-5 and TRBJ1-2; D gene ambiguous. Germline V CDR1 and CDR2: MNHEY, SVGAGI. V lost 5 bases and J lost 3, with 13 bases in between. This CDR3 is built from 14 residues. Written as DNA, the CDR3 is TGTGCCAGCAGTCCGGCGGAAGAATACTATGGCTACACCTTC. Translation: CASSPAEEYYGYTF.

V gene TRBV28 combines with J gene TRBJ2-7; D is undetermined. In germline, CDR1 is MDHEN, CDR2 SYDVKM. The CDR3 has 15 amino acids. V was pared by 6 bases and J by 1 base, with 16 bases between. The CDR3, as DNA: TGTGCCAGCAGGACAAAAGACACCCTGTCCTACGAGCAGTACTTC. Its protein product is CASRTKDTLSYEQYF.

Note on this clone: In the same sample, other DNA sequences code for this CDR3. V is TRBV28 and J is TRBJ2-7; 9 positions match TRBD2. V lost 8 bases, J lost 1 base, and 3 bases stayed unmatched. The CDR3 sequence is 13 residues long. Germline values: CDR1 MDHEN, CDR2 SYDVKM. CDR3 nucleotides: TGTGCCAGCCGGGCGGGAGGGTCCTACGAGCAGTACTTC. Protein: CASRAGGSYEQYF.

The chain uses TRBV5-1 and TRBJ1-3; D is perhaps TRBD1 (6 bases). The CDR3 covers 15 residues. V was clipped by 4 bases and J by 0 bases, with 11 bases between them. CDR1 and CDR2 from the germline V gene are SGHRS and YFSETQ. CDR3 nucleotide sequence: TGCGCCAGCAGCACGAACAGGGCCTCTGGAAACACCATATATTTT. It translates to CASSTNRASGNTIYF.

This rearrangement joins TRBV5-6 to TRBJ1-2; no definite D call. Trimming removed 5 bases at V and 4 bases at J, with 18 bases between. CDR3 length: 15 amino acids. Germline values: CDR1 SGHDT, CDR2 YYEEEE. The CDR3 region is CASRKRIHPGYGYTF. The CDR3 bases are TGTGCCAGCAGGAAAAGGATCCACCCGGGCTATGGCTACACCTTC.